This T cell receptor (beta chain) comes out of a study of human T cells and chemical hapten exposure. This clonotype was picked up a small number of times. TCRdb redid the calling of the RACE reads with MiXCR, one entry per CDR3 protein. The data hold 210,000 or so distinct CDR3 sequences, with around 23% observed a single time. Germline V gene data show CDR1 as SGHNT and CDR2 as YYREEE (reference sequence). V lost 6 bases and J 3 bases, leaving 18 bases between the germline ends. The CDR3 is 16 amino acids. The time point was: patch test 3, about 24 weeks after DPC sensitization. Treatment indicated: therapeutic diphenylcyclopropenone sensitization with weekly scalp DPC.

This clonotype originated in a woman aged 40-49 years with alopecia areata. Some clones in this sample may be carry-over from other donors' samples. This chain links TRBV5-4 with TRBJ2-2; no clear D. The material sequenced was whole blood, taken in connection with sensitization to the hapten diphenylcyclopropenone (DPC). CDR3 coding DNA: TGTGCCAGCACCGAACGTGGCAGGTATTACACCGGGGAGCTGTTTTTT. It specifies CASTERGRYYTGELFF.